Presented here are 23 T cell receptor beta chains from one specimen sequenced in a study of spatial heterogeneity in lung cancer (dated by TCRdb to about 2019). Read against the paper, the sample's time point label means: sample taken at primary tumor resection. Library prep was done by 5' RACE. Sequenced on a NextSeq 500. Through fastp at Q25 and MiXCR, TCRdb rebuilt clones from the public reads, retaining in-frame beta chains. Rows are combined by CDR3 protein, so each entry shows the most common genes and DNA. The table for this sample lists under 13,000 distinct CDR3 sequences; 6% to 6.5% of them were counted only once. 25% to 35% of the sample lies in the top ten. The sample consisted of PBMCs, taken at surgery. The receptors here all came from a male donor with early-stage non-small cell lung cancer.

The CDR3 sequence is CASRPRKGELFF. Written as DNA, the CDR3 is TGTGCCAGCCGGCCACGAAAGGGGGAGCTGTTTTTT. The chain has TRBV19 and TRBJ2-2; D gene ambiguous. V was trimmed by 9 bases and J by 8 bases, leaving 13 bases between them. The germline V gene encodes CDR1 LNHDA and CDR2 SQIVND (reference sequence). The CDR3 is made up of 12 amino acids.

This clonotype showed up many times. V and J are TRBV29-1 and TRBJ2-5; a weak D match, TRBD2 (6 bases). The CDR3 sequence is 18 residues long. V was clipped by 0 bases and J by 8 bases, with 28 bases between them. Per germline, CDR1 SQVTM and CDR2 ANQGSEA. CDR3 sequence reads: CSVEEGGLRAGLDETQYF. CDR3 DNA sequence: TGCAGCGTTGAAGAGGGGGGACTGCGGGCAGGCCTGGACGAAACCCAGTACTTC.

This clonotype is medium-sized (0.01 to 0.1%). This rearrangement joins TRBV29-1 to TRBJ2-3; D may correspond to TRBD1 or TRBD2 (6 bases each). Trimming removed 4 bases at V and 2 bases at J, with 10 bases between. CDR1 and CDR2 (germline): SQVTM, ANQGSEA. This CDR3 has 13 amino acids. DNA for the CDR3: TGCAGCGTTGGAGGGGGGTCCACAGATACGCAGTATTTT. Translation gives CSVGGGSTDTQYF.

This clonotype came up many times. This rearrangement joins TRBV2 to TRBJ1-1; D possibly corresponds to TRBD1 (5 bases). The germline V gene encodes CDR1 SNHLY and CDR2 FYNNEI. The CDR3 is 14 residues long. Trimming shortened V by 6 bases and J by 2 bases, and 13 bases separated the two germline ends. CDR3 DNA sequence: TGTGCCAGCAGGGCTCGACAGACCAACACTGAAGCTTTCTTT. This encodes CASRARQTNTEAFF.

There are many counts of this clonotype. This sequence joins TRBV19 and TRBJ1-4; D uncertain. The CDR3 is 13 amino acids. Per germline, CDR1 LNHDA and CDR2 SQIVND (reference sequence). V dropped 9 bases and J dropped 0 bases, with 8 bases sitting between them. The CDR3, as DNA: TGTGCCAGCACCATCGCAACTAATGAAAAACTGTTTTTT. Amino acid sequence: CASTIATNEKLFF.

The chain combines TRBV5-1 with TRBJ2-1, with D maybe TRBD1 (5 bases). The CDR3 contains 16 residues. Germline V gene sequence: CDR1 SGHRS, CDR2 YFSETQ. V dropped 0 bases and J dropped 4 bases, with 14 bases sitting between them. CDR3 bases: TGCGCCAGCAGCTTGGGCCAGGGCCCGGCGTACAATGAGCAGTTCTTC. It translates to CASSLGQGPAYNEQFF.

In its sample, this clonotype is medium-sized (0.01 to 0.1%). The chain carries TRBV28 and TRBJ2-2, with 8 bases aligning to TRBD1. The CDR3 totals 17 residues. Germline trimming cut 6 bases from V and 0 bases from J; bases unmatched to any gene: 9. The germline V gene encodes CDR1 MDHEN and CDR2 SYDVKM. The CDR3: CASSPPDRVANTGELFF. Here the CDR3 DNA reads TGTGCCAGCAGCCCACCGGACAGGGTCGCGAACACCGGGGAGCTGTTTTTT.

Relative to its sample, this clonotype is medium-sized. V and J are TRBV20-1 and TRBJ1-5; D gene ambiguous. CDR1 is DFQATT and CDR2 is SNEGSKA in the germline V gene (reference sequence). V was shortened by 6 bases and J by 8 bases, with 8 bases between the two germline ends. The CDR3 covers 10 residues. CDR3 sequence (DNA): TGCAGTGCCCCGGGGAAGCCCCAGCATTTT. It translates to CSAPGKPQHF.

This clonotype turned up a few times. The chain has TRBV27 and TRBJ2-2; 8 bases agree with TRBD1. This CDR3 has 20 residues. Trimming took 6 bases from V and 1 from J; bases not matched to a gene: 19. Germline values: CDR1 MNHEY, CDR2 SMNVEV (reference sequence). CDR3 protein: CASRLTPPRKQGGNTGELFF. The CDR3, as DNA: TGTGCCAGCAGGCTTACTCCCCCGCGAAAACAGGGGGGGAACACCGGGGAGCTGTTTTTT.

Ten or more counts support this clonotype. The chain uses TRBV7-2 and TRBJ2-1; TRBD2 matches at 7 bases. Germline V gene data show CDR1 as SGHTA and CDR2 as FQGNSA. Trimming removed 1 base from V and 6 bases from J; junction bases left unmatched: 15. The CDR3 length is 18 residues. CDR3 DNA: TGTGCCAGCAGCTTAGTGGGTACGGAAGCGGGACCGTTCAATGAGCAGTTCTTC. Translation: CASSLVGTEAGPFNEQFF.

In this sample, this clonotype turned up many times. The genes are TRBV29-1 and TRBJ1-1; maybe TRBD1 (5 bases). Germline CDR1 and CDR2: SQVTM and ANQGSEA. The V end lost 5 bases, the J end lost 3 bases, and 19 bases lay between the germline ends. This CDR3 is built from 15 residues. The CDR3 nucleotides read TGCAGCGTTTGGAGACAGCTACGAAGAGACACTGAAGCTTTCTTT. This sequence encodes CSVWRQLRRDTEAFF.

The J gene is TRBJ2-3, the V gene TRBV12-3 or TRBV12-4; 9 positions match TRBD2. CDR3 length: 14 amino acids. The junction had 10 bases not matched to a gene; V was cut back by 10 bases and J by 5 bases. The CDR3 nucleotides read TGTGCCACCCGTAGCGGGGGATCGGTAGATACGCAGTATTTT. Protein sequence: CATRSGGSVDTQYF.

In its sample, this clonotype was seen many times. Here the CDR3 reads CASLGGGAYNEQFF. The CDR3 region has the DNA TGTGCCAGCTTAGGGGGAGGGGCCTACAATGAGCAGTTCTTC. The rearrangement uses TRBV2 and TRBJ2-1; D perhaps matches TRBD2 (7 bases). CDR3 size: 14 residues. V lost 8 bases to trimming and J lost 2 bases, with 13 bases between them. Germline CDR1 is SNHLY and CDR2 is FYNNEI.

This clonotype appeared a few times. V is TRBV5-4 and J is TRBJ2-4; D gene unclear. V lost 1 base, J lost 0 bases, and 8 bases lay in between. Germline CDR1 SGHNT, CDR2 YYREEE (reference sequence). This CDR3 is 15 amino acids long. This CDR3 reads CASSLSGLAKNIQYF. DNA for the CDR3: TGTGCCAGCAGCTTGAGTGGGTTAGCCAAAAACATTCAGTACTTC. The entire variable domain, with the rest obtained from reference TRBV5-4 and TRBJ2-4, is as follows: ETGVTQSPTHLIKTRGQQVTLRCSSQSGHNTVSWYQQALGQGPQFIFQYYREEENGRGNFPPRFSGLQFPNYSSELNVNALELDDSALYLCASSLSGLAKNIQYFGAGTRLSVL.

This clonotype appeared many times. The chain is built from TRBV6-6 and TRBJ1-5, with TRBD1 matching 8 bases. This CDR3 has 15 residues. The J segment lost 7 bases and the V segment lost 2 bases, leaving 7 bases of the junction unmatched. Germline-derived CDR1 and CDR2 are MNHNY and SVGAGI (reference sequence). This chain's CDR3 is CASSYRTGTVQPQHF. CDR3 coding DNA: TGTGCCAGCAGTTACAGGACAGGGACAGTCCAGCCCCAGCATTTT.

This clonotype was seen a few times. V and J are TRBV9 and TRBJ2-7, with TRBD1 as a possible D gene (5 bases). The CDR3 is 15 amino acids. V lost 4 bases and J lost 3, with 17 bases in between. CDR1 and CDR2 from the germline V gene are SGDLS and YYNGEE. The CDR3 reads CASSPTGSNGYEQYF. DNA for the CDR3: TGTGCCAGCAGCCCTACAGGAAGTAACGGCTACGAGCAGTACTTC.

The rearrangement links TRBV20-1 to TRBJ2-7; 7 bases align to TRBD2. J was trimmed by 3 bases and V by 3 bases; bases with no gene match: 2. CDR1 DFQATT and CDR2 SNEGSKA come from the germline V gene (reference sequence). CDR3 length equals 12 residues. The CDR3 protein is CSARTGGYEQYF. CDR3 sequence (DNA): TGCAGTGCTAGGACGGGAGGCTACGAGCAGTACTTC.

This clonotype was recorded many times. The CDR3 DNA reads TGTGCCAGCAGCCTGGGGGCCCCGAACACTGAAGCTTTCTTT. Its translation: CASSLGAPNTEAFF. V and J are TRBV27 and TRBJ1-1; D may be TRBD1 (6 bases). CDR1 and CDR2 from the germline V gene are MNHEY and SMNVEV (reference sequence). V lost 6 bases, J lost 1 base, and 12 bases lay in between. There are 14 residues in the CDR3.

This clonotype was detected many times. This rearrangement joins TRBV4-2 to TRBJ2-7; the D gene is possibly TRBD2 (7 bases). Germline V lookup: CDR1 LGHNA, CDR2 YNFKEQ. V dropped 1 base and J dropped 6 bases, with 13 bases sitting between them. The CDR3 sequence is 14 residues long. The CDR3 region is CASSQAGGEGEQYF. CDR3 in DNA: TGTGCCAGCAGCCAAGCGGGGGGCGAGGGCGAGCAGTACTTC.

The CDR3 spells CSARVTSGVIQETQYF. In DNA form, the CDR3 reads TGCAGTGCTAGAGTGACTAGCGGGGTAATACAAGAGACCCAGTACTTC. The chain couples TRBV20-1 to TRBJ2-5; 11 positions agree with TRBD2. Germline CDR1 is DFQATT and CDR2 is SNEGSKA (reference sequence). The V gene end was trimmed by 1 base and the J gene end by 2 bases; junction bases not matched to a gene: 6. The CDR3 spans 16 residues.

The V and J genes are TRBV7-9 and TRBJ2-1, with D tentatively TRBD1 or TRBD2 (5 bases each). Germline CDR1 and CDR2: SEHNR and FQNEAQ (reference sequence). The V end was cut by 5 bases, the J end by 0 bases, with 23 bases between. The CDR3 consists of 19 residues. The chain's CDR3 is CASSPPARGPSGSYNEQFF. For the CDR3, the DNA is TGTGCCAGCAGCCCCCCCGCCCGGGGACCCTCCGGCTCCTACAATGAGCAGTTCTTC.

The sample holds many counts of this clonotype. The genes are TRBV7-2 and TRBJ1-5, with a weak D call TRBD1 (5 bases). CDR1 is SGHTA, CDR2 FQGNSA, per germline. The CDR3 runs to 15 residues. V lost 8 bases, J lost 0 bases, and 14 bases lay in between. This CDR3 is CASGGGSFSNQPQHF. The CDR3 DNA sequence: TGTGCCAGCGGCGGGGGGAGTTTTAGCAATCAGCCCCAGCATTTT.

The chain carries TRBV7-2 and TRBJ2-7; perhaps D is TRBD1 or TRBD2 (5 bases each). Trimming shortened V by 5 bases and J by 4 bases, and 15 bases separated the two germline ends. The CDR3 extends over 14 amino acids. CDR1 is SGHTA, CDR2 FQGNSA, per germline. CDR3 loop: CASSPGRLGYEQYF. CDR3 sequence (DNA): TGTGCCAGCAGCCCGGGACGGTTAGGGTACGAGCAGTACTTC. Based on the CDR3 plus reference TRBV7-2 and TRBJ2-7, the full variable domain is GAGVSQSPSNKVTEKGKDVELRCDPISGHTALYWYRQSLGQGLEFLIYFQGNSAPDKSGLPSDRFSAERTGGSVSTLTIQRTQQEDSAVYLCASSPGRLGYEQYFGPGTRLTVT.